These 26 T cell receptor beta chains originate from one sample sequenced in a study of blood T cell repertoires in COVID-19. Method: immunoSEQ multiplex PCR; TCRdb's copy keeps in-frame clones and lacks some. The data show over 100,000 clones, approximately 80% seen once. The sequencing sample was made of peripheral blood. These receptors all come from a human donor in a cohort sampled during active COVID-19.

The rearrangement links TRBV6-5 to TRBJ2-5; 7 positions agree with TRBD2. V dropped 6 bases and J dropped 5; count of bases not matched to a gene: 12. The germline V gene encodes CDR1 MNHEY and CDR2 SVGAGI. This CDR3 contains 15 residues. The CDR3 coding sequence is TGTGCCAGCAGGAGAGGGAGGGCCGGGAGGGAGACCCAGTACTTC. It yields the protein CASRRGRAGRETQYF.

This clone was observed a handful of times. This chain links TRBV4-1 with TRBJ1-1; TRBD1 agrees at 7 bases. Germline trimming cut 0 bases from V and 5 bases from J; bases unmatched to any gene: 9. CDR3 length: 16 amino acids. CDR1 and CDR2 (germline): MGHRA, YSYEKL. This CDR3 is CASSQDPRGLGTEAFF. CDR3 sequence (DNA): TGCGCCAGCAGCCAAGATCCTAGGGGGCTTGGAACTGAAGCTTTCTTT.

As regards this clone: The sample holds other DNA sequences that translate to the same CDR3. The CDR3 nucleotides are TGTGCCTGGAGTGTCTCAGGAAACTACGAGCAGTACTTC. Translating gives CAWSVSGNYEQYF. J is TRBJ2-7 and V is TRBV30; D is ambiguous. The CDR3 has 13 amino acids. The V gene lost 0 bases and the J gene lost 3 bases, with 9 bases spanning the gap. Germline CDR1 is GTSNPN and CDR2 is SVGIG (reference sequence).

The chain joins TRBV6-2 or TRBV6-3 to TRBJ1-1, with a possible D match to TRBD1 (6 bases). The CDR3 is 15 residues long. Between the trimmed V and J ends, which lost 3 bases and 1 base, there was a span of 12 bases. In germline, CDR1 is MNHEY, CDR2 SVGEGT. As DNA, the CDR3 is TGTGCCAGCAGTTATCTGGGACAACGGAACACTGAAGCTTTCTTT. Protein product: CASSYLGQRNTEAFF.

The rearrangement uses TRBV7-6 and TRBJ1-1, with TRBD1 as a possible D gene (6 bases). There are 13 residues in the CDR3. Germline-derived CDR1 and CDR2 are SGHVS and FNYEAQ. The V and J ends lost 4 bases and 1 base respectively, with 7 bases between them. The CDR3 nucleotides are TGTGCCAGCAGCTCGACAGGGAACACTGAAGCTTTCTTT. Encoded protein: CASSSTGNTEAFF.

The rearrangement joins TRBV5-1 to TRBJ2-3; 8 nucleotides agree with TRBD2. Germline V CDR1 and CDR2: SGHRS, YFSETQ. The CDR3 is made up of 15 amino acids. V lost 3 bases, J lost 4 bases, and 7 bases stayed unmatched. This chain's CDR3 is CASSSFSGAADTQYF. DNA for the CDR3: TGCGCCAGCAGCTCCTTTAGCGGGGCGGCAGATACGCAGTATTTT.

V gene TRBV19 combines with J gene TRBJ2-7; 12 nucleotides line up with TRBD1. The CDR3 runs 15 residues. The junction had 7 bases not matched to a gene; V was cut back by 3 bases and J by 7 bases. Germline V gene data show CDR1 as LNHDA and CDR2 as SQIVND (reference sequence). The CDR3 reads CASSISGTGGREQYF. CDR3 DNA: TGTGCCAGTAGTATTTCCGGGACAGGGGGCCGAGAGCAGTACTTC.

V gene TRBV7-2 combines with J gene TRBJ2-3; 13 nucleotides agree with TRBD2. Germline trimming cut 1 base from V and 3 bases from J; bases unmatched to any gene: 7. There are 18 residues in the CDR3. The V gene's germline CDR1 is SGHTA and CDR2 FQGNSA. In DNA, the CDR3 is TGTGCCAGCAGCTTAGGAACTAGCGGGGGGGCCTGGACAGATACGCAGTATTTT. Its protein is CASSLGTSGGAWTDTQYF.

The chain joins TRBV7-2 to TRBJ1-6; no clear D gene. Germline V gives CDR1 SGHTA, CDR2 FQGNSA. V was shortened by 1 base and J by 9 bases, with 7 bases between the two germline ends. The CDR3 is 13 residues long. CDR3 in DNA: TGTGCCAGCAGCTTAGGGTGGGCTTCACCCCTCCACTTT. Amino acid sequence: CASSLGWASPLHF.

The V call is TRBV7-3, the J call TRBJ1-5; TRBD1 matches 9 bases. The CDR3 extends over 15 amino acids. CDR1 is SGHTA, CDR2 FQGTGA, per germline. V lost 5 bases, J lost 7 bases, and 9 bases stayed unmatched. The CDR3 DNA reads TGTGCCAGCAGCCCAACAGGGGGCGTTGGACAGCCCCAGCATTTT. Residues: CASSPTGGVGQPQHF.

V is TRBV7-2 and J is TRBJ2-5, with TRBD2 matching 8 bases. Germline V gene lookup returns CDR1 SGHTA and CDR2 FQGNSA. The CDR3 consists of 17 residues. With 1 base clipped from V and 5 bases from J, the junction kept 12 bases outside the gene matches. CDR3 protein: CASSLVASGGLGETQYF. The DNA for the CDR3 is TGTGCCAGCAGCTTAGTGGCCAGCGGGGGCCTCGGTGAGACCCAGTACTTC.

The CDR3 reads CASSPGTVNTEAFF. The CDR3 region has the DNA TGCGCCAGCAGCCCCGGGACAGTGAACACTGAAGCTTTCTTT. The V call is TRBV5-1, the J call TRBJ1-1; 7 bases fit TRBD1. There are 14 residues in the CDR3. Germline values: CDR1 SGHRS, CDR2 YFSETQ. Unmatched junction bases numbered 3, after V lost 4 bases and J lost 0 bases.

This chain uses TRBV12-3 or TRBV12-4 with TRBJ1-1; 7 bases agree with TRBD1. V shed 6 bases and J 6 bases; nucleotides not matched to a gene: 7. The CDR3 runs 13 residues. The CDR3 here is CASRANRGPEAFF. In nucleotides, the CDR3 is TGTGCCAGCAGGGCAAACAGGGGTCCTGAAGCTTTCTTT.

This chain joins TRBV20-1 and TRBJ1-5, with TRBD1 as a possible D gene (5 bases). CDR1 and CDR2 (germline): DFQATT, SNEGSKA (reference sequence). V was trimmed by 3 bases and J by 6 bases, leaving 15 bases between them. This CDR3 has 14 residues. The DNA of the CDR3 is TGCAGTGCTAGTATCGCGGGGCCGGGTCAGCCCCAGCATTTT. This encodes CSASIAGPGQPQHF.

The chain links TRBV6-5 to TRBJ2-7; D might be TRBD1 (5 bases). Germline CDR1 MNHEY, CDR2 SVGAGI. CDR3 length: 11 amino acids. V gave up 6 bases and J gave up 5 bases, with 8 bases separating them. This chain's CDR3 is CASRGANEQYF. The CDR3 coding sequence is TGTGCCAGCAGAGGGGCCAACGAGCAGTACTTC.

The rearrangement uses TRBV18 and TRBJ1-1; D gene ambiguous. Trimming took off 5 bases at V and 11 bases at J, with 9 bases between the two ends. Germline V gene data show CDR1 as KGHSH and CDR2 as LQKENI. The length of the CDR3 is 10 residues. DNA for the CDR3: TGTGCCAGCTCAAAACTCGGGGCTTTCTTT. This encodes CASSKLGAFF.

The chain is built from TRBV19 and TRBJ1-1; 7 bases are shared with TRBD1. Germline assignment: CDR1 LNHDA and CDR2 SQIVND (reference sequence). CDR3 length equals 14 residues. Trimming cost V 3 bases and J 6 bases; bases outside gene matches: 7. CDR3 sequence: CASSISLTGSEAFF. The CDR3 DNA reads TGTGCCAGTAGTATCAGTCTGACAGGGTCTGAAGCTTTCTTT.

The V and J genes are TRBV27 and TRBJ2-1, with D unclear. Between the trimmed V and J ends, which lost 5 bases and 5 bases, there was a span of 13 bases. The CDR3 length is 14 residues. The germline V gene has CDR1 MNHEY and CDR2 SMNVEV (reference sequence). CDR3 sequence: CASSGPQRDNEQFF. In DNA form, the CDR3 reads TGTGCCAGCAGTGGCCCTCAGCGCGACAATGAGCAGTTCTTC.

To note about this clone: Other DNA sequences of this sample code for an identical CDR3. The J gene is TRBJ1-6, the V gene TRBV27, with TRBD1 matching over 10 bases. Germline V CDR1 and CDR2: MNHEY, SMNVEV (reference sequence). This CDR3 contains 15 residues. V dropped 3 bases and J dropped 4; count of bases not matched to a gene: 0. The CDR3 DNA sequence: TGTGCCAGCAGTTTGGGACAGGGGTATAATTCACCCCTCCACTTT. It codes for CASSLGQGYNSPLHF.

The gene calls are TRBV13 and TRBJ1-3, with 9 bases identical to TRBD1. CDR3 length: 15 amino acids. In germline, CDR1 is PRHDT, CDR2 FYEKMQ (reference sequence). The ends lost 2 bases at V and 4 bases at J; junction bases unmatched: 3. CDR3: CASSLTGGAGNTIYF. CDR3 bases: TGTGCCAGCAGCTTAACAGGGGGCGCCGGAAACACCATATATTTT. The variable domain in full, with the rest retrieved from reference TRBV13 and TRBJ1-3, is AAGVIQSPRHLIKEKRETATLKCYPIPRHDTVYWYQQGPGQDPQFLISFYEKMQSDKGSIPDRFSAQQFSDYHSELNMSSLELGDSALYFCASSLTGGAGNTIYFGEGSWLTVV.

The gene calls are TRBV6-5 and TRBJ1-2; 8 positions agree with TRBD1. The CDR3 covers 15 residues. Looked up from germline, CDR1 is MNHEY and CDR2 is SVGAGI. Germline trimming cut 6 bases from V and 6 bases from J; bases unmatched to any gene: 12. CDR3 sequence: CASSGAPGGSHGYTF. The CDR3 nucleotides are TGTGCCAGCAGCGGGGCGCCAGGGGGCTCACATGGCTACACCTTC.

The chain couples TRBV7-3 to TRBJ2-1; 9 nucleotides agree with TRBD1. The V gene end was trimmed by 3 bases and the J gene end by 3 bases; junction bases not matched to a gene: 3. Germline V gene lookup returns CDR1 SGHTA and CDR2 FQGTGA. This CDR3 contains 15 residues. The CDR3 nucleotides read TGTGCCAGCAGCTTTTGGGACAGGGACTACAATGAGCAGTTCTTC. Protein sequence: CASSFWDRDYNEQFF.

The chain links TRBV14 to TRBJ2-5; D is ambiguous. The V end lost 4 bases, the J end lost 5 bases, and 14 bases lay between the germline ends. The length of the CDR3 is 14 residues. Germline V gene lookup returns CDR1 SGHDN and CDR2 FVKESK. The chain's CDR3 is CASSLGILGETQYF. DNA of the CDR3: TGTGCCAGCAGCCTCGGAATCCTCGGGGAGACCCAGTACTTC. The complete variable domain, with remaining parts taken from reference TRBV14 and TRBJ2-5, reads EAGVTQFPSHSVIEKGQTVTLRCDPISGHDNLYWYRRVMGKEIKFLLHFVKESKQDESGMPNNRFLAERTGGTYSTLKVQPAELEDSGVYFCASSLGILGETQYFGPGTRLLVL.

This rearrangement joins TRBV5-1 to TRBJ2-3, with 10 bases fitting TRBD2. This CDR3 is 13 amino acids long. CDR1 is SGHRS, CDR2 YFSETQ, per germline. V lost 4 bases, J lost 8 bases, and 4 bases stayed unmatched. CDR3 in amino acids: CASSQREGGTQYF. The CDR3 nucleotides read TGCGCCAGCAGCCAGCGGGAGGGCGGTACGCAGTATTTT.

This rearrangement joins TRBV5-1 to TRBJ2-5; a possible D gene is TRBD2 (6 bases). CDR1 is SGHRS, CDR2 YFSETQ, per germline. With 2 bases removed from V and 3 bases from J, the gap between germline ends came to 11 bases. CDR3 length: 14 residues. CDR3 DNA sequence: TGCGCCAGCAGCTTCCGGGGGACCAAAGAGACCCAGTACTTC. Protein: CASSFRGTKETQYF.

The chain employs TRBV18 and TRBJ2-7, with 7 bases lining up with TRBD1. There are 13 residues in the CDR3. From germline, CDR1 is KGHSH and CDR2 LQKENI. The junction had 3 bases not matched to a gene; V was cut back by 5 bases and J by 2 bases. CDR3 sequence: CASSGTETYEQYF. The CDR3 DNA is TGTGCCAGCTCAGGGACAGAAACCTACGAGCAGTACTTC.